This is a list of T cell receptor beta chains from one sample in a study of shared clonotypes between healthy human individuals. The protocol was immunoSEQ multiplex PCR, while the TCRdb copy is restricted to in-frame clones and leaves out a portion. This table has around 1.5 million clones, approximately 98% appearing once. Sequenced: naive CD4+ T cells sorted from blood. The receptors shown here come from a man aged 25 to 45 in good health. The CDR3 runs from the conserved cysteine through the conserved F or W. D genes are given only for firm matches. Not every row has a clone size; where given, it reads once, few, many or a size class.

size,length,V,J,D,CDR3,DNA
NA,16,TRBV5-1,TRBJ2-7,NA,CASSTNGQPPTGEQYF,TGCGCCAGCAGCACCAATGGACAGCCACCGACGGGGGAGCAGTACTTC
NA,13,TRBV7-2,TRBJ1-2,NA,CASSLGPNYGYTF,TGTGCCAGCAGCCTTGGGCCTAACTATGGCTACACCTTC
once,16,TRBV10-1,TRBJ2-1,TRBD2,CASSDLAGGNYNEQFF,TGCGCCAGCAGTGATTTAGCGGGAGGGAACTACAATGAGCAGTTCTTC
NA,17,TRBV28,TRBJ1-2,NA,CASSSPEGRAVPYGYTF,TGTGCCAGCAGTTCCCCGGAGGGGCGCGCGGTTCCCTATGGCTACACCTTC
NA,13,TRBV29-1,TRBJ1-1,NA,CSVDPTENTEAFF,TGCAGCGTTGACCCGACAGAAAACACTGAAGCTTTCTTT
NA,14,TRBV7-2,TRBJ2-7,NA,CASSTRPGSYEQYF,TGTGCCAGCAGCACCAGACCGGGGTCCTACGAGCAGTACTTC
once,16,TRBV7-6,TRBJ2-1,TRBD2,CASSLAFRGRENEQFF,TGTGCCAGCAGCTTAGCGTTCCGCGGGAGGGAAAATGAGCAGTTCTTC
NA,16,TRBV10-3,TRBJ1-5,NA,CAISGTVSTSNQPQHF,TGTGCCATCAGTGGGACGGTGTCAACGAGCAATCAGCCCCAGCATTTT
once,17,TRBV19,TRBJ2-1,TRBD2,CASSSPGTSGSGNEQFF,TGTGCCAGTAGTAGCCCCGGGACTAGCGGGAGTGGCAATGAGCAGTTCTTC
NA,14,TRBV28,TRBJ2-3,NA,CATSSGTGTDTQYF,TGTGCCACCTCCTCCGGGACTGGGACAGATACGCAGTATTTT
once,14,TRBV7-9,TRBJ2-5,NA,CASSRAVLQETQYF,TGTGCCAGCAGCCGAGCGGTTCTCCAAGAGACCCAGTACTTC
NA,15,TRBV7-9,TRBJ2-3,NA,CASSHPSVGTDTQYF,TGTGCCAGCAGCCACCCCAGTGTCGGCACAGATACGCAGTATTTT
NA,19,TRBV11-2,TRBJ2-3,TRBD2,CASSGNPWREALGTDTQYF,TGTGCCAGCAGCGGTAATCCTTGGCGGGAGGCACTAGGCACAGATACGCAGTATTTT
NA,18,TRBV5-1,TRBJ2-5,TRBD2,CASSQLAGGPGGQETQYF,TGCGCCAGCAGCCAACTAGCGGGAGGGCCTGGTGGACAAGAGACCCAGTACTTC
once,15,TRBV9,TRBJ2-2,NA,CASSVELQGPGELFF,TGTGCCAGCAGCGTAGAGTTACAGGGTCCCGGGGAGCTGTTTTTT
once,13,TRBV2,TRBJ1-5,NA,CASSEEGDQPQHF,TGTGCCAGCAGTGAGGAGGGGGATCAGCCCCAGCATTTT
NA,15,TRBV2,TRBJ1-5,NA,CASSPGTIVNQPQHF,TGTGCCAGCAGTCCCGGGACAATTGTTAATCAGCCCCAGCATTTT
NA,18,TRBV7-8,TRBJ2-7,TRBD2,CASSLWTSGRGISYEQYF,TGTGCCAGCAGTTTATGGACTAGCGGGAGGGGAATCTCCTACGAGCAGTACTTC
NA,13,TRBV27,TRBJ2-7,NA,CASSSGPVGEQYF,TGTGCCAGCAGTTCGGGACCCGTCGGCGAGCAGTACTTC
NA,16,TRBV19,TRBJ2-4,NA,CASSIVGQRLGNIQYF,TGTGCCAGTAGTATAGTCGGACAGCGCTTAGGAAACATTCAGTACTTC
once,18,TRBV9,TRBJ2-7,TRBD1,CASSPSTGGVGASYEQYF,TGTGCCAGCAGCCCGTCGACAGGGGGCGTTGGAGCGAGCTACGAGCAGTACTTC
NA,12,TRBV29-1,TRBJ1-4,NA,CSAGSPGEKLFF,TGCAGCGCCGGGAGCCCGGGGGAAAAACTGTTTTTT
NA,19,TRBV2,TRBJ2-7,TRBD2,CASNRGGRRTSGRAHEQYF,TGTGCCAGCAATCGCGGCGGCAGAAGGACTAGCGGGAGGGCCCACGAGCAGTACTTC
NA,18,TRBV9,TRBJ2-3,NA,CASSGLLRGGGLGDTQYF,TGTGCCAGCAGCGGACTCCTTAGGGGGGGAGGGCTTGGAGATACGCAGTATTTT
NA,12,TRBV19,TRBJ2-3,NA,CASSMRTDTQYF,TGTGCCAGTAGTATGAGGACAGATACGCAGTATTTT
NA,15,TRBV21-1,TRBJ2-7,NA,CASIQRRDSNYEQYF,TGTGCCAGCATCCAGAGACGGGACAGCAACTACGAGCAGTACTTC
NA,15,TRBV7-2,TRBJ2-1,TRBD2,CASSLGISGTNEQFF,TGTGCCAGCAGCTTAGGGATTAGCGGGACCAATGAGCAGTTCTTC
NA,15,TRBV11-2,TRBJ2-1,TRBD2,CASSQIGRSNYEQFF,TGTGCCAGCAGCCAAATCGGGAGGTCGAATTATGAGCAGTTCTTC
once,15,TRBV2,TRBJ2-1,TRBD2,CASSERTSRLNEQFF,TGTGCCAGCAGTGAACGGACTAGCCGACTCAATGAGCAGTTCTTC
NA,17,TRBV6-4,TRBJ2-1,NA,CASSERGGMSSYNEQFF,TGTGCCAGCAGTGAACGGGGCGGGATGAGCTCCTACAATGAGCAGTTCTTC
NA,16,TRBV9,TRBJ1-3,NA,CASSVRADYSGNTIYF,TGTGCCAGCAGCGTTCGCGCAGACTACTCTGGAAACACCATATATTTT
NA,14,TRBV6-5,TRBJ2-3,NA,CASILEFSTDTQYF,TGTGCCAGCATATTGGAGTTTAGCACAGATACGCAGTATTTT
NA,15,TRBV18,TRBJ2-2,TRBD2,CASSPGLANTGELFF,TGTGCCAGCTCACCGGGACTAGCAAACACCGGGGAGCTGTTTTTT
NA,16,TRBV25-1,TRBJ1-5,TRBD1,CASSESGGMSNQPQHF,TGTGCCAGCAGTGAATCAGGGGGCATGAGCAATCAGCCCCAGCATTTT
NA,15,TRBV19,TRBJ1-5,NA,CASSMNPGNNQPQHF,TGTGCCAGTAGTATGAACCCCGGCAACAATCAGCCCCAGCATTTT
NA,13,TRBV6-1,TRBJ1-1,NA,CASSASGWPAAFF,TGTGCCAGCAGTGCCTCTGGCTGGCCCGCGGCTTTCTTT
NA,13,TRBV7-9,TRBJ2-7,NA,CASSWAGSDEQYF,TGTGCCAGCAGCTGGGCAGGCTCGGACGAGCAGTACTTC
NA,13,TRBV27,TRBJ1-2,NA,CASSLKGIYGYTF,TGTGCCAGCAGTTTGAAGGGAATCTATGGCTACACCTTC
NA,15,TRBV6-5,TRBJ2-5,TRBD2,CASKRGLAGVETQYF,TGTGCCAGCAAACGGGGACTAGCGGGAGTTGAGACCCAGTACTTC
NA,17,TRBV11-2,TRBJ2-3,TRBD2,CASSYGGLADRTDTQYF,TGTGCCAGCAGCTATGGGGGACTAGCGGATCGCACAGATACGCAGTATTTT
NA,17,TRBV7-8,TRBJ1-5,NA,CASSLGTIRVSNQPQHF,TGTGCCAGCAGCTTAGGGACAATTCGGGTTAGCAATCAGCCCCAGCATTTT
NA,14,TRBV7-2,TRBJ2-7,NA,CASSLVGTSYEQYF,TGTGCCAGCAGCTTAGTGGGGACTTCCTACGAGCAGTACTTC
NA,12,TRBV29-1,TRBJ2-7,NA,CSVTGTSYEQYF,TGCAGCGTCACAGGGACCTCCTACGAGCAGTACTTC
NA,15,TRBV11-2,TRBJ2-3,TRBD2,CASRSSGRASDTQYF,TGTGCCAGCAGGTCTAGCGGGAGGGCGTCAGATACGCAGTATTTT
NA,14,TRBV9,TRBJ2-7,TRBD1,CASSGTGRAYEQYF,TGTGCCAGCAGCGGGACAGGGCGCGCCTACGAGCAGTACTTC
NA,15,TRBV30,TRBJ1-2,NA,CAWSVTQGRIDGYTF,TGTGCCTGGAGTGTAACCCAGGGGAGGATCGATGGCTACACCTTC
NA,15,TRBV28,TRBJ2-7,TRBD1,CASRPGGSGNYEQYF,TGTGCCAGCAGGCCAGGGGGTTCGGGAAACTACGAGCAGTACTTC
NA,16,TRBV19,TRBJ2-2,TRBD2,CASSKTSGRQTGELFF,TGTGCCAGTAGTAAGACTAGCGGGAGACAAACCGGGGAGCTGTTTTTT
NA,11,TRBV10-3,TRBJ2-5,NA,CAISESKTQYF,TGTGCCATCAGTGAGTCGAAGACCCAGTACTTC
NA,15,TRBV9,TRBJ2-1,NA,CASSVGVGPRNEQFF,TGTGCCAGCAGCGTAGGGGTCGGGCCGAGAAATGAGCAGTTCTTC